This T cell receptor beta chain was identified in a study of blood T cell repertoires in COVID-19. On the study more broadly: Whether acute or convalescent, the COVID-19 samples came from the United States, Italy and Spain. In each case, the material was cDNA or gDNA derived from T cells, B-cell-depleted T cells, or PBMCs.

The V and J ends lost 8 bases and 9 bases, in that order; junction bases with no gene match: 17. Germline V gene sequence: CDR1 MRHNA, CDR2 SNTAGT. CDR3 length equals 16 residues. By share, this clone ranks as medium-sized. The data were produced by immunoSEQ multiplex PCR, yet TCRdb's version contains in-frame clones alone and is incomplete. This sample has about 52,000 clones, with approximately 85% found just once. Source material: peripheral blood. This TCR was recovered from a woman aged 80 or over with acute or convalescent COVID-19. The chain carries TRBV6-4 and TRBJ2-1; 9 bases align to TRBD2. The CDR3 here is CASARVAGGPLGEQFF. Written as DNA, the CDR3 is TGTGCCAGCGCTAGAGTGGCGGGAGGGCCACTGGGTGAGCAGTTCTTC.